This T cell receptor beta chain was obtained from a study of monozygotic twins with inflammatory bowel disease (dated by TCRdb to between 2018 and 2021). As for the study more broadly: The full study comprised around 28 monozygotic twin pairs: nine German pairs (four IBD-concordant, five IBD-discordant) and 19 IBD-discordant Danish pairs. Within discordant pairs, disease-associated traits were sought mainly by comparing IBD patients with their genetically identical healthy co-twins. Each individual had, on average, about 151 000 unique TCRalpha sequences and 181 000 unique TCRbeta sequences available for analysis.

Library preparation was by 5' RACE. For each TCR library, 3,000 to 3,500 ng of total RNA was used. For each sample, cDNA was synthesized in eight separate reactions using SMARTScribe reverse transcriptase. During cDNA synthesis, template switching was used to introduce unique molecular identifiers that contained a 6-nucleotide sample barcode. Two nested PCRs of approximately 16 and 10 cycles amplified the TCRalpha and TCRbeta cDNA, and bead purification followed each PCR. Before amplification, cDNA was treated with uracil DNA-glycosylase and purified using the QIAquick PCR purification kit. The second PCR added Illumina TruSeq-compatible adapters along with sample-specific barcodes. TapeStation and Qubit were used to check library quality and concentration, and 4 to 6.5 ng of each library went into the pool. Pooled libraries were sequenced on an Illumina HiSeq2500 single-index Rapid Run with 2 x 100 bp reads and custom sequencing primers. Regarding the original processing steps: MiGEC version 1.2.6 was used for UMI-based consensus assembly to correct PCR and sequencing errors. V(D)J alignment, clonotype assembly and CDR3 extraction were performed with MiXCR version 2.1.1. Normalisation of gene usage, clonotype sharing and MAIT/NKT TCR abundance was achieved by analysing the top 1000, 10 000 and 20 000 clonotypes per sample. After downsampling to 27 000 UMIs, diversity was calculated as the inverse Simpson index using the vegan R package. Statistical testing used paired Mann-Whitney U tests on the discordant twin pairs and applied Benjamini-Hochberg correction for multiple testing. After the reads were reprocessed by TCRdb, one entry was made per CDR3 protein sequence, with no DNA. The V and J calls come from TCRdb's annotation, not from the publication. The table for this sample lists a few hundred thousand distinct CDR3 sequences. The ten biggest clones cover around 2.6% of the sample.

What the work shows at the level of the full study, not this receptor alone: Because patients were on differing immunosuppressive treatments, the repertoires may have picked up extra background noise and inter-individual variability. The analysis was unable to tell different T cell subtypes apart. Repertoire similarity did not differ between concordant and discordant twins, possibly due to limited statistical power. IBD patients had lower TCRbeta repertoire diversity, measured by the inverse Simpson index, than their healthy co-twins. The results gave no support for a single strong signal or clonotype linked to IBD. IBD patients shared fewer clonotypes with other individuals than healthy twins did, most markedly in patients showing signs of disease activity.

From the cysteine up to the phenylalanine, the CDR3 has a length of 16 residues. No DNA accompanies this entry. The germline V gene provides CDR1 LGHNA and CDR2 YSLEER. As to this clonotype: Its antigen remains unidentified.

From each donor, an approximately 2.3 ml peripheral blood sample was collected into PAXgene tubes and kept at -80 degrees C. Without T cell sorting, total RNA was isolated from whole blood using the PAXgene blood miRNA kit on an automated QIAcube. Peripheral blood from monozygotic twin pairs concordant or discordant for inflammatory bowel disease was subjected to deep TCRalpha and TCRbeta repertoire profiling with unique molecular barcoding. Smoking habits were recorded for all twin pairs, with individuals classified as current, former or never smokers. Sequenced: blood. The V and J segments used are TRBV4-3 and TRBJ2-7; with no DNA, the TCRdb D assignment of TRBD1 cannot be verified. The TCR sequence derives from a human donor with ulcerative colitis or Crohn's disease, or a healthy co-twin of an affected twin (not recorded which). The CDR3: CASSQVLSDRGHEQYF.